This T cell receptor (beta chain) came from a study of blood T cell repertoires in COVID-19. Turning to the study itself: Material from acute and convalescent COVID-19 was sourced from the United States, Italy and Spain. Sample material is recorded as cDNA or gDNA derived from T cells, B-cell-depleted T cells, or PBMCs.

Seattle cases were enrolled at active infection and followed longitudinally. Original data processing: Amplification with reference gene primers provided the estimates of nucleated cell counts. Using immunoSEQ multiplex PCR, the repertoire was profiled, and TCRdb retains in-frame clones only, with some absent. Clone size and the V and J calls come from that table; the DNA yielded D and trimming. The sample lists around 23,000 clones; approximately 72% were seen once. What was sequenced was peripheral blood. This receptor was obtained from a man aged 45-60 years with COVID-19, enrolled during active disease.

The CDR3 spells CATSRGGESSYEQYF. CDR3 in DNA: TGTGCCACCAGCAGAGGGGGGGAGAGCTCCTACGAGCAGTACTTC. The rearrangement uses TRBV15 and TRBJ2-7, with a tentative D call TRBD2 (6 bases). With 1 base removed from V and 0 bases from J, the gap between germline ends came to 10 bases. Germline V lookup: CDR1 LNHNV, CDR2 YYDKDF (reference sequence). The length of the CDR3 is 15 residues.